This T cell receptor (beta chain) was profiled in a study of blood T cell repertoires in COVID-19. The overall study: There were acute and convalescent COVID-19 samples, and they came from the United States, Italy and Spain.

Everyone who took part was 18 to 89 years old, and they came from about two dozen US areas. Authors' methods: Reference gene primer amplification gave estimated nucleated cell counts. Assay used: immunoSEQ multiplex PCR; TCRdb lists only in-frame clones, some missing. The V and J calls and clone size are taken from that table; D and trimming were inferred from the DNA. The table lists 380,000 or so clones, about 87% of them singletons. A remark on this clone: The identical CDR3 is also encoded by other nucleotide sequences in the sample.

The specimen sequenced was PBMCs or T cells enriched from blood (not recorded which). This clonotype originated in a man younger than 45 who had recovered from COVID-19.

CDR3 in DNA: TGCGCCAGCAGCGACGGGGGTGCCCCCTACAATGAGCAGTTCTTC. This codes for CASSDGGAPYNEQFF. The chain links TRBV10-1 to TRBJ2-1; D possibly corresponds to TRBD2 (6 bases). The V gene's germline CDR1 is WNHNN and CDR2 SYGVQD (reference sequence). The CDR3 runs to 15 residues. Trimming left V 6 bases short and J 2 bases short, with 14 bases between.